This T cell receptor beta chain was obtained from a study of cytomegalovirus exposure and HLA in healthy donors. The assay was immunoSEQ multiplex PCR, and TCRdb's table has in-frame clones only and misses some. The sample contains 55,000 to 65,000 clones, over 85% of which appear only once. Findings of the study overall: In vitro checks showed that three CMV-associated chains really do target CMV antigens. In the approximately 130 validation repertoires, a later analysis found that first-cohort TCR clusters tended to co-occur.

This clone was observed once. Its antigen is not identified. Sequencing input: PBMCs. This TCR came from a man between 18 and 29 years old in good health and CMV-seronegative.

This chain's CDR3 is CASRIQGQETQYF. CDR3 nucleotide sequence: TGTGCCAGCAGAATACAGGGGCAGGAGACCCAGTACTTC. V and J are TRBV27 and TRBJ2-5; 7 bases map to TRBD1. Germline assignment: CDR1 MNHEY and CDR2 SMNVEV (reference sequence). J gave up 5 bases and V 6 bases, and 6 bases lay outside the gene matches. The CDR3 contains 13 residues.